The rows below give T cell receptor beta chains drawn from one sample of a study of CD8 T cells in ankylosing spondylitis. In TCRdb, the 5' RACE reads were re-called with MiXCR into one record per CDR3 protein. This table holds roughly 700,000 distinct CDR3 sequences, around a fifth found once. Sequenced material: blood, either unsorted or a sorted T cell fraction (not recorded which). The receptors originated from a male donor with ankylosing spondylitis. Each CDR3 is given with its conserved first and last residue. D genes are given only for firm matches. Clone size is shown for a subset of rows, as once, few, many or a class of expanded clone.

>TRBV28|TRBJ1-1|NA|15|few
CASRIPGRRNTEAFF
TGTGCCAGCAGGATTCCGGGACGGAGGAACACTGAAGCTTTCTTT
>TRBV20-1|TRBJ2-5|NA|13|NA
CSARVEIQETQYF
TGCAGTGCTAGAGTGGAAATCCAAGAGACCCAGTACTTC
>TRBV28|TRBJ2-4|NA|12|few
CASRPGRSIQYF
TGTGCCAGCCGCCCCGGCAGGAGCATTCAGTACTTC
>TRBV3-1|TRBJ2-2|TRBD1|14|NA
CASSHRRTGGKLFF
TGTGCCAGCAGCCACCGAAGGACAGGGGGAAAGCTGTTTTTT
>TRBV10-3|TRBJ2-5|NA|13|NA
CAISAASAETQYF
TGTGCCATCAGTGCGGCTAGCGCTGAGACCCAGTACTTC
>TRBV7-3|TRBJ2-3|TRBD1|15|NA
CASSGTGASTDTQYF
TGTGCCAGCAGCGGGACAGGGGCTAGCACAGATACGCAGTATTTT
>TRBV3-1|TRBJ2-3|NA|15|few
CASSRDAPRTDTQYF
TGTGCCAGCAGTCGGGACGCCCCACGCACAGATACGCAGTATTTT
>TRBV30|TRBJ1-2|TRBD1|16|NA
CAWSHPGQGRGYGYTF
TGTGCCTGGAGTCATCCGGGACAGGGCCGGGGCTATGGCTACACCTTC
>TRBV29-1|TRBJ2-7|TRBD1|15|few
CSVESGTGVSYEQYF
TGCAGCGTTGAATCCGGGACAGGGGTATCCTACGAGCAGTACTTC
>TRBV10-3|TRBJ1-1|NA|16|NA
CAISDSSKRSNTEAFF
TGTGCCATCAGTGATTCAAGTAAACGGTCGAACACTGAAGCTTTCTTT
>TRBV5-1|TRBJ2-5|TRBD1|15|few
CASSPSGQGIETQYF
TGCGCCAGCAGCCCCTCGGGACAGGGGATTGAGACCCAGTACTTC
>TRBV6-4|TRBJ1-1|NA|18|NA
CASSDLNWGNGENTEAFF
TGTGCCAGCAGTGACTTGAATTGGGGAAATGGGGAGAACACTGAAGCTTTCTTT
>TRBV7-9|TRBJ1-5|NA|16|NA
CASRQGSRRSNQPQHF
TGTGCCAGCAGGCAGGGGTCTAGGAGGAGCAATCAGCCCCAGCATTTT
>TRBV5-1|TRBJ1-1|NA|14|NA
CASSWTGASTEAFF
TGCGCCAGCAGCTGGACCGGTGCGAGCACTGAAGCTTTCTTT
>TRBV7-9|TRBJ2-5|NA|16|NA
CASSPREEVRQETQYF
TGTGCCAGCAGCCCCAGGGAGGAAGTGCGACAAGAGACCCAGTACTTC
>TRBV12-3/TRBV12-4|TRBJ1-1|NA|11|many
CASSFRGTAFF
TGTGCCAGCAGTTTCAGGGGAACAGCTTTCTTT
>TRBV7-9|TRBJ2-5|NA|13|many
CASSRDSKETQYF
TGTGCCAGCAGCCGAGACAGTAAAGAGACCCAGTACTTC
>TRBV3-1|TRBJ2-7|NA|13|few
CASSQFLAYEQYF
TGTGCCAGCAGCCAATTCCTTGCCTACGAGCAGTACTTC
>TRBV16|TRBJ1-1|NA|14|NA
CASSQSGRNTEAFF
TGTGCCAGCAGCCAATCAGGGAGGAACACTGAAGCTTTCTTT
>TRBV4-1|TRBJ2-7|NA|14|NA
CASSQGAGTYEQYF
TGCGCCAGCAGCCAAGGTGCAGGTACCTACGAGCAGTACTTC
>TRBV12-3/TRBV12-4|TRBJ1-2|TRBD1|15|NA
CASRSGTGGIYGYTF
TGTGCCAGCAGGTCGGGGACAGGGGGTATCTATGGCTACACCTTC
>TRBV3-1|TRBJ1-6|TRBD1|16|few
CASRSDRASYNSPLHF
TGTGCCAGCAGATCGGACAGGGCGAGCTATAATTCACCCCTCCACTTT
>TRBV28|TRBJ2-7|TRBD2|16|NA
CASSLGTGLAPYEQYF
TGTGCCAGCAGTTTGGGTACCGGACTAGCGCCCTACGAGCAGTACTTC
>TRBV4-1|TRBJ1-3|TRBD1|16|NA
CASSQGQGASGNTIYF
TGCGCCAGCAGCCAGGGACAGGGGGCGTCTGGAAACACCATATATTTT
>TRBV6-5|TRBJ1-1|NA|14|NA
CASSYGGTNTEAFF
TGTGCCAGCAGTTACGGGGGTACGAACACTGAAGCTTTCTTT
>TRBV28|TRBJ2-2|TRBD1|18|few
CASSLAIWDRGLTGELFF
TGTGCCAGCAGTTTGGCGATATGGGACAGGGGGCTCACCGGGGAGCTGTTTTTT
>TRBV5-6|TRBJ2-2|NA|15|NA
CASRGWGANTGELFF
TGTGCCAGCAGGGGCTGGGGCGCGAACACCGGGGAGCTGTTTTTT
>TRBV2|TRBJ2-1|TRBD2|14|many
CASRVSGGVSEQFF
TGTGCCAGCAGGGTGTCCGGGGGGGTCTCTGAGCAGTTCTTC
>TRBV7-3|TRBJ2-1|NA|9|NA
CASSPSGPF
TGTGCCAGCAGCCCATCGGGTCCCTTC
>TRBV19|TRBJ2-5|NA|16|NA
CASSIGSTGIQETQYF
TGTGCCAGTAGTATAGGGTCAACAGGGATTCAAGAGACCCAGTACTTC
>TRBV28|TRBJ1-1|NA|15|NA
CASSLTQGLHTEAFF
TGTGCCAGCAGCCTTACCCAGGGGTTGCACACTGAAGCTTTCTTT
>TRBV25-1|TRBJ2-7|NA|12|NA
CASSEYQGTPYF
TGTGCCAGCAGTGAATATCAGGGGACGCCCTACTTC
>TRBV11-2|TRBJ1-4|NA|18|NA
CASSPKGWAGASGEKLFF
TGTGCCAGCAGCCCTAAAGGGTGGGCAGGGGCATCAGGAGAAAAACTGTTTTTT
>TRBV10-1|TRBJ2-5|NA|13|NA
CASSVGPGETQYF
TGCGCCAGCAGTGTCGGCCCGGGAGAGACCCAGTACTTC
>TRBV11-2|TRBJ2-5|NA|13|NA
CASSFTREETQYF
TGTGCCAGCAGCTTTACGAGAGAAGAGACCCAGTACTTC
>TRBV18|TRBJ2-2|TRBD2|17|NA
CASSPPTFGGSTGELFF
TGTGCCAGCTCACCACCCACCTTCGGCGGGAGCACCGGGGAGCTGTTTTTT
>TRBV3-1|TRBJ2-5|TRBD2|15|NA
CASSIPRWGGETQYF
TGTGCCAGCAGCATCCCCAGGTGGGGGGGAGAGACCCAGTACTTC
>TRBV12-3/TRBV12-4|TRBJ2-1|TRBD2|19|NA
CASSTLAGGRNADLAQQFF
TGTGCCAGCAGTACACTAGCGGGGGGCCGAAATGCCGATTTGGCTCAGCAGTTCTTC
>TRBV5-1|TRBJ2-3|NA|15|NA
CASSPPFDSTDTQYF
TGCGCCAGCAGCCCCCCGTTCGACAGCACAGATACGCAGTATTTT
>TRBV7-8|TRBJ2-6|NA|17|NA
CASSPRGGAAGANVLTF
TGTGCCAGCAGCCCTAGGGGGGGGGCGGCTGGGGCCAACGTCCTGACTTTC
>TRBV12-3/TRBV12-4|TRBJ1-1|NA|14|many
CARIVPEEGPEAFF
TGTGCCAGGATTGTCCCCGAGGAAGGCCCTGAAGCTTTCTTT
>TRBV10-3|TRBJ2-6|TRBD2|17|few
CAISTSGGATGANVLTF
TGTGCCATCTCGACTAGCGGGGGGGCGACTGGGGCCAACGTCCTGACTTTC
>TRBV5-6|TRBJ2-5|TRBD2|16|NA
CASSLSGGRPWETQYF
TGTGCCAGCAGCTTGAGCGGGGGGCGACCCTGGGAGACCCAGTACTTC
>TRBV9|TRBJ2-1|NA|15|few
CASSDEGRLYNEQFF
TGTGCCAGCAGCGACGAGGGCCGGTTATACAATGAGCAGTTCTTC